The clone carrying this T cell receptor beta chain has a single count. The antigen is not known. It was CD45RO-negative cells, positively selected for CCR7, that made up naive CD8 cells, with terminally differentiated effector memory CD45RA+ cells excluded. This table comes from immunoSEQ multiplex PCR, and its TCRdb copy is limited to in-frame clones, with some not included. The data hold roughly 1,800,000 clones, with over 85% observed a single time. There are 14 residues in the CDR3. Germline V gene data show CDR1 as MNHEY and CDR2 as SVGAGI. The data are from a study of shared clonotypes between healthy human individuals. Study observations and caveats: When compared with the clonotypes that were shared by all four sorted-subset donors, the non-shared clonotypes turned out to have lower generation probabilities.

The sequenced sample consisted of naive CD8+ T cells sorted from blood. The chain joins TRBV6-5 to TRBJ2-5; unclear D gene. The end of the DNA aligns better with TRBJ2-7, so the J call may be wrong. The TCR was taken from a young man in good health. CDR3 bases: TGTGCCAGCAGTTACTCGTCAGTAACCTACGAGCAGTACTTC. It translates to CASSYSSVTYEQYF.